The sequence of this T cell receptor beta chain was determined in a study of T-cell reconstitution after alpha-beta-depleted transplantation in children. Notes on the study in general: Several hundred expanded graft clones reportedly gave rise to the alpha-beta T cells present about two months after transplant. The main origin of T-cell counts and diversity one year after transplant was newly produced T cells. Where some patients showed high TCRbeta diversity at day 60, it came from recipient T cells and thymic progenitors that had survived.

Notes on this clonotype: The antigen remains undetermined.

As it was prepared, the TCRbeta library received unique molecular identifiers. TCRdb re-called the PCR reads through MiXCR, storing one row per CDR3 protein. Here the sample spans about 640,000 distinct CDR3 sequences, 10% to 15% being singletons. CDR3 length equals 15 residues. Germline values: CDR1 SGHTA, CDR2 FQGTGA. J gave up 2 bases and V 2 bases, and 4 bases lay outside the gene matches. The sequencing here drew on PBMCs, mostly from graft donor cells, taken 360 days after TCRalphabeta/CD19-depleted stem cell transplant. This clonotype was obtained from a male patient under 18 who had a stem cell transplant for acute myeloid leukemia, so the T cells may come from the graft donor. The rearrangement joins TRBV7-3 to TRBJ2-5, with TRBD1 identical over 8 bases. Here the CDR3 DNA reads TGTGCCAGCAGCTTACAGGGGGCAGAGCAAGAGACCCAGTACTTC. Its protein is CASSLQGAEQETQYF.